The next 11 T cell receptor beta chains were all read from a single sample in a study of beta chain features in type 1 diabetes. The study reverse transcribed the entire isolated RNA, so it sequenced expressed TCRB transcripts. The protocol was immunoSEQ multiplex PCR, while the TCRdb copy is restricted to in-frame clones and leaves out a portion. Of around 250,000 clones in the sample, roughly 30% are singletons; the top ten hold more than 3%. Input material: central memory CD4+ T cells from blood. These receptors originate from a man aged 25-45 years in good health.

The sample holds a few counts of this clone. The sample has other DNA sequences that encode this CDR3 too. The gene calls are TRBV7-2 and TRBJ2-6, with D unclear. Between the trimmed V and J ends, which lost 3 bases and 0 bases, there was a span of 3 bases. Germline V gene data show CDR1 as SGHTA and CDR2 as FQGNSA. CDR3 size: 14 residues. The CDR3 reads CASSLISGANVLTF. The CDR3 DNA reads as TGTGCCAGCAGCTTGATCTCTGGGGCCAACGTCCTGACTTTC.

This clone was counted only a few times. The chain combines TRBV25-1 with TRBJ2-6; D is uncertain. The CDR3 totals 13 residues. The V and J ends lost 6 bases and 4 bases respectively, with 7 bases between them. Per the germline V gene, CDR1 is MGHDK and CDR2 is SYGVNS. The CDR3 DNA reads as TGTGCCAGCAGACTCGCAGGGGCCAACGTCCTGACTTTC. It codes for CASRLAGANVLTF.

This clone turned up a few times. The chain links TRBV28 to TRBJ2-1; D remains unclear. CDR3 length: 14 residues. Trimming left V 9 bases short and J 0 bases short, with 12 bases between. CDR1 and CDR2 (germline): MDHEN, SYDVKM. This CDR3 is CASLDRSSYNEQFF. The CDR3 bases are TGTGCCAGTTTAGACCGGAGCTCCTACAATGAGCAGTTCTTC.

This chain connects TRBV30 to TRBJ1-1, with D perhaps TRBD1 (6 bases). The CDR3 is made up of 13 amino acids. CDR1 and CDR2 from the germline V gene are GTSNPN and SVGIG (reference sequence). Trimming removed 8 bases from V and 5 bases from J, with 18 bases in between. CDR3 DNA: TGTGCCGGGTTACAAAGGGGGGCAACTGAAGCTTTCTTT. This translates into CAGLQRGATEAFF.

This chain uses TRBV28 with TRBJ2-7, with D possibly being TRBD1 or TRBD2 (6 bases each). Trimming pared 2 bases from V and 1 base from J, leaving 9 bases between. Germline loops: CDR1 MDHEN, CDR2 SYDVKM. The CDR3 sequence is 14 residues long. The CDR3 reads CASSLKGGSYEQYF. The DNA of the CDR3 is TGTGCCAGCAGTTTAAAGGGGGGTTCCTACGAGCAGTACTTC.

This clone was recorded a few times. This chain connects TRBV4-1 to TRBJ2-5; D not resolved. V was pared by 4 bases and J by 0 bases, with 3 bases between. The length of the CDR3 is 12 residues. CDR1 and CDR2 (germline): MGHRA, YSYEKL. The CDR3: CASSRNQETQYF. The CDR3 coding sequence is TGCGCCAGCAGCCGAAACCAAGAGACCCAGTACTTC.

The chain is built from TRBV14 and TRBJ1-2; TRBD1 matches 10 bases. V lost 4 bases, J lost 6 bases, and 8 bases stayed unmatched. There are 15 residues in the CDR3. CDR1 SGHDN and CDR2 FVKESK come from the germline V gene. CDR3 bases: TGTGCCAGCAGCCCCGGGACAGGGGTTCGGCATGGCTACACCTTC. It is translated as CASSPGTGVRHGYTF. The entire variable domain, with the rest obtained from reference TRBV14 and TRBJ1-2, is as follows: EAGVTQFPSHSVIEKGQTVTLRCDPISGHDNLYWYRRVMGKEIKFLLHFVKESKQDESGMPNNRFLAERTGGTYSTLKVQPAELEDSGVYFCASSPGTGVRHGYTFGSGTRLTVV.

V gene TRBV29-1 combines with J gene TRBJ2-3; no clear D gene. The CDR3 covers 10 residues. CDR1 is SQVTM and CDR2 is ANQGSEA in the germline V gene. The germline V and J ends were trimmed by 7 bases and 6 bases, with 8 bases remaining between them. The CDR3, as DNA: TGCAGCGCGAGAGTTGATACGCAGTATTTT. Its protein product is CSARVDTQYF.

The CDR3 spells CASRGVDISGNTIYF. In nucleotides, the CDR3 is TGTGCCAGCAGGGGGGTTGACATATCTGGAAACACCATATATTTT. The chain couples TRBV2 to TRBJ1-3; perhaps TRBD1 as D (5 bases). V lost 6 bases, J lost 1 base, and 13 bases lay in between. The germline CDR1 and CDR2 sequences are SNHLY and FYNNEI. CDR3 length: 15 amino acids.

The chain carries TRBV6-1 and TRBJ1-2; D not resolved. Germline-derived CDR1 and CDR2 are MNHNS and SASEGT. There are 14 residues in the CDR3. V lost 0 bases and J lost 2, with 7 bases in between. The CDR3 nucleotides read TGTGCCAGCAGTGAAGCGGGCAGGAACTATGGCTACACCTTC. Encoded protein: CASSEAGRNYGYTF.

This chain joins TRBV30 and TRBJ2-3; D may match TRBD1 or TRBD2 (5 bases each). The germline V and J ends were trimmed by 7 bases and 2 bases, with 16 bases remaining between them. CDR3 length equals 14 residues. Germline V gives CDR1 GTSNPN, CDR2 SVGIG (reference sequence). The CDR3 nucleotides are TGTGCCTCCACTAGGGACCAAAACACAGATACGCAGTATTTT. Translation: CASTRDQNTDTQYF.